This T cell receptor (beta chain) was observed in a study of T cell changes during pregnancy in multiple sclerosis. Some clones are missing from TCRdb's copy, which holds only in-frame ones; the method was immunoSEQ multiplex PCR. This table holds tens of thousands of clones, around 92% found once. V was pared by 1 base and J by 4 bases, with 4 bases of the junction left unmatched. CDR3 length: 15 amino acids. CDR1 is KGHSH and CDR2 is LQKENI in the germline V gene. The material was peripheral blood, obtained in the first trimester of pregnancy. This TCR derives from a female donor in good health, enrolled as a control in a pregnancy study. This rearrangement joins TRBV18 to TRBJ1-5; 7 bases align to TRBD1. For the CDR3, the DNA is TGTGCCAGCTCACCACGGGCAGGGGGAAATCAGCCCCAGCATTTT. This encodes CASSPRAGGNQPQHF.